The present entry profiles one TCR beta chain with its context. Its antigen is not yet known. No quality values exist for individual bases; no much larger clone is one base distant. The V and J ends are trimmed by 0 bases and 5 bases, leaving 10 bases between them. From cysteine to phenylalanine, the CDR3 is 15 amino acids long. Left in the record is the CDR3 DNA by itself, 45 bases read in frame from the first base. This entry belongs to a study of response to subunit inactivated influenza vaccine (dated by TCRdb to about 2018). Study-level background: To follow how T cells responded to a trivalent subunit inactivated influenza vaccine, the researchers relied on deep quantitative profiling of the T cell receptor repertoire. Results and caveats for the whole study, not just this receptor: The authors proposed that each seasonal influenza vaccination may bring in only a limited number of new T cells.

The receptor library was made with RT-PCR. Sequencing was performed on an Illumina HiSeq 2500. TCRdb handled the public reads itself, with Q25 trimming in fastp and clone calling in MiXCR, and kept productive beta chains. A single entry per CDR3 protein holds the most common genes and DNA from its merged rows. The sample includes around 520,000 distinct CDR3 sequences, with 10% to 15% observed a single time. The top ten constitute about 10% of the sample. Rearrangement joined TRBV12-3 or TRBV12-4 to TRBJ2-2, with no reliable assignment of the D segment. This receptor was identified in a man aged 50-59 years who received an inactivated influenza vaccine. Donor details come from another sample of the same person, matched by shared clones. This specimen was PBMCs from blood, taken on the day of vaccination. The DNA reads TGTGCCAGCAGTTTAGCTCCGGTAGATACCGGGGAGCTGTTTTTT. This encodes CASSLAPVDTGELFF.